The present T cell receptor beta chain was sequenced within a study of shared clonotypes between healthy human individuals. Authors' data handling: In the immunoSEQ data, sequences were junction-only and lacked quality scores, so filtering differed. Some clones are missing from TCRdb's copy, which holds only in-frame ones; the method was immunoSEQ multiplex PCR. V, J and clone size are those of that table, while D and trimming were read from the DNA. Among some 2,500,000 clones listed, about nine tenths were seen once. A CD45RA-negative memory subset and a CD45RA+ naive subset were separated from the CD4+ cells. This CDR3 comprises 13 residues. Trimming took 5 bases from V and 4 from J, leaving 10 bases between them. The germline gives CDR1 KGHSH, CDR2 LQKENI.

The chain uses TRBV18 and TRBJ2-3; possible D gene TRBD1, 5 bases. The receptor was isolated from a man aged 18 to 30 in good health. Some clones in this sample may be carry-over from other donors' samples. Sequencing was done on a sample of naive CD4+ T cells from PBMCs. Subset here: CD45RA+ positively selected. CDR3 region: CASSGAVADTQYF. DNA of the CDR3: TGTGCCAGCTCAGGGGCGGTTGCAGATACGCAGTATTTT.